The T cell receptor (beta chain) described here comes from a study of blood T cell repertoires in COVID-19. This clone was counted only a few times. Germline CDR1 reads MGHRA; CDR2 reads YSYEKL. This CDR3 has 15 residues. Trimming cost V 0 bases and J 7 bases, with 12 bases left between them. Measured with immunoSEQ multiplex PCR; TCRdb has only the in-frame clones, and not every one. Among hundreds of thousands of clones listed, 75% to 90% were seen once. Sample: PBMCs or T cells enriched from blood (not recorded which). The genes are TRBV4-1 and TRBJ1-4, with D tentatively TRBD1 (5 bases). The clonotype originates from a man younger than 40 who had recovered from COVID-19. The CDR3 region has the DNA TGCGCCAGCAGCCAAGATCCAGGGATACGTGAAAAACTGTTTTTT. Translation gives CASSQDPGIREKLFF.